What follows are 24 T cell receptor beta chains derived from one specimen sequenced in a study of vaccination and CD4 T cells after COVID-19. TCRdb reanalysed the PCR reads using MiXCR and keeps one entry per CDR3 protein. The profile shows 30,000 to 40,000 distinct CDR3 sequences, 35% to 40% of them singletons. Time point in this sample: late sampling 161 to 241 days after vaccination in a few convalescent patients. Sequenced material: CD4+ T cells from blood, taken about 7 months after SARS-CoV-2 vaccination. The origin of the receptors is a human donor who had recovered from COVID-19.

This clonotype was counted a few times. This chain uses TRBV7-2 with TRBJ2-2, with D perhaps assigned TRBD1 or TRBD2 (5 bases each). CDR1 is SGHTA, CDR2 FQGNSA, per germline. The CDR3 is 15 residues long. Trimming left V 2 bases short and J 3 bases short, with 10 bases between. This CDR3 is CASSLKQGHTGELFF. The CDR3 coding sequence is TGTGCCAGCAGCTTAAAGCAGGGACACACCGGGGAGCTGTTTTTT.

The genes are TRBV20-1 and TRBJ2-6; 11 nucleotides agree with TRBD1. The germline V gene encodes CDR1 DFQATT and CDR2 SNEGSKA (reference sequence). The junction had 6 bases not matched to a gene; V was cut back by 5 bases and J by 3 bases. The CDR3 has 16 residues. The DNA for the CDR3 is TGCAGTGCTGGGGGACAGGGGGATCTTGGGGCCAACGTCCTGACTTTC. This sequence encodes CSAGGQGDLGANVLTF.

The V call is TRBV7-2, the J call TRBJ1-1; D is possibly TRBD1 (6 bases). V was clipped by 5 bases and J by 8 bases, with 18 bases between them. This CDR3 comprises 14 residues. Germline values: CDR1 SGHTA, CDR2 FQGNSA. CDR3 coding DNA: TGTGCCAGCAGCGCACAGGGAGGGTGGTTAGAAGCTTTCTTT. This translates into CASSAQGGWLEAFF.

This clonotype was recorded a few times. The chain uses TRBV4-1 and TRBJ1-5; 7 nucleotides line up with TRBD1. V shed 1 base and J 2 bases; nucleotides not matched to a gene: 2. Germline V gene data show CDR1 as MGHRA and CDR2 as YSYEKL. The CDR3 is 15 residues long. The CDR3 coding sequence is TGCGCCAGCAGCCAAGGACAGGGCGGCAATCAGCCCCAGCATTTT. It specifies CASSQGQGGNQPQHF.

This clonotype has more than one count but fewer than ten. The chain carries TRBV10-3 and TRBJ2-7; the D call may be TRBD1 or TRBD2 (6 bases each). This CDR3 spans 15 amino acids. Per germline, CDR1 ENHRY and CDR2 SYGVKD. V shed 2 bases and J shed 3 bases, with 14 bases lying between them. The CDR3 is CAISEGGTTRYEQYF. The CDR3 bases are TGTGCCATCAGTGAGGGCGGGACAACCCGCTACGAGCAGTACTTC.

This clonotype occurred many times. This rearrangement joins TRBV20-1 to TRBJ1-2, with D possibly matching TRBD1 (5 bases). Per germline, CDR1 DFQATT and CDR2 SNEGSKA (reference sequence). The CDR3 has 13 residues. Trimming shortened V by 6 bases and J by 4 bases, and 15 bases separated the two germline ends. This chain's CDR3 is CSAHVGGLYGYTF. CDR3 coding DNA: TGCAGTGCGCATGTGGGGGGACTCTATGGCTACACCTTC.

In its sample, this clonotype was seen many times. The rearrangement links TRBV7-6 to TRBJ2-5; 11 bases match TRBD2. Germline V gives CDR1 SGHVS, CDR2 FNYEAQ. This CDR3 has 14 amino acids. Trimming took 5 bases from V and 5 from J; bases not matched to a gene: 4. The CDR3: CASSILAGVETQYF. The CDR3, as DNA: TGTGCCAGCAGCATACTAGCGGGAGTTGAGACCCAGTACTTC.

CDR3 DNA: TGTGCCAGCAGTTTCACAGATGAAGATACGCAGTATTTT. Protein: CASSFTDEDTQYF. This chain uses TRBV12-3 or TRBV12-4 with TRBJ2-3, with D unclear. This CDR3 comprises 13 residues. Trimming took 3 bases from V and 5 from J, leaving 9 bases between them.

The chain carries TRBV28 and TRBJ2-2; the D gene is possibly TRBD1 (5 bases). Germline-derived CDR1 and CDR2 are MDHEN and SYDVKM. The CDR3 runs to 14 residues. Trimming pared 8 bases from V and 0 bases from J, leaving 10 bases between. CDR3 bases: TGTGCCAGCGCATCGACAGCGAACACCGGGGAGCTGTTTTTT. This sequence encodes CASASTANTGELFF. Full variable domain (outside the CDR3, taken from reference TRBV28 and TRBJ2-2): DVKVTQSSRYLVKRTGEKVFLECVQDMDHENMFWYRQDPGLGLRLIYFSYDVKMKEKGDIPEGYSVSREKKERFSLILESASTNQTSMYLCASASTANTGELFFGEGSRLTVL.

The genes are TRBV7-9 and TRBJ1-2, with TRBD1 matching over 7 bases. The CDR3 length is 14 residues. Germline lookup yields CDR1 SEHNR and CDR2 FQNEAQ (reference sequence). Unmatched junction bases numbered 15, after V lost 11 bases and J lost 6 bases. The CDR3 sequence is CAGEDRLKVDGYTF. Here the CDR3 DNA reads TGTGCCGGAGAGGACAGGCTTAAGGTGGATGGCTACACCTTC.

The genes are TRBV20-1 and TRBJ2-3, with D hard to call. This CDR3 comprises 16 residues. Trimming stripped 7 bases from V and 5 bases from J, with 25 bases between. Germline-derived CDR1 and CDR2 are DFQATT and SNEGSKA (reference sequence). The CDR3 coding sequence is TGCAGTGGAGAATCCCAGTTTGGTTCATATCGAGATACGCAGTATTTT. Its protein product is CSGESQFGSYRDTQYF.

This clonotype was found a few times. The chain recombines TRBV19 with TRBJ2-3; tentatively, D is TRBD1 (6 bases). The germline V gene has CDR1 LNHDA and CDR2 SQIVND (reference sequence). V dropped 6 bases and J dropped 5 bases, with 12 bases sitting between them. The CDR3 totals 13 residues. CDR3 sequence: CASSTGYGDTQYF. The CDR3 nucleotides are TGTGCCAGTAGCACAGGGTATGGAGATACGCAGTATTTT.

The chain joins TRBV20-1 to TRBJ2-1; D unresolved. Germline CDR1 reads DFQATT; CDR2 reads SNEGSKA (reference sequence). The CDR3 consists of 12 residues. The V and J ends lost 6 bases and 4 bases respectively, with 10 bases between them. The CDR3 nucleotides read TGCAGTGCCCGGCAGCTTTACAATGAGCAGTTCTTC. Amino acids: CSARQLYNEQFF.

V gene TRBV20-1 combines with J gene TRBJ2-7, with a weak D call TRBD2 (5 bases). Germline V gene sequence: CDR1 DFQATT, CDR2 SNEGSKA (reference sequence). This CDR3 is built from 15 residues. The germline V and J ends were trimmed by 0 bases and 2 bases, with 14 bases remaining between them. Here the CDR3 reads CSARDKAGLTYEQYF. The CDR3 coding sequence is TGCAGTGCTAGAGATAAGGCGGGCCTTACCTACGAGCAGTACTTC.

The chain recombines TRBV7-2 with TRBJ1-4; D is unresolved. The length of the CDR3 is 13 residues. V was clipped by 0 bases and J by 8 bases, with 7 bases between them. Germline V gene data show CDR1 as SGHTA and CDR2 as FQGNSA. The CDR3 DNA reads TGTGCCAGCAGCTTAGCCCAGATGGAAAAACTGTTTTTT. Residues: CASSLAQMEKLFF.

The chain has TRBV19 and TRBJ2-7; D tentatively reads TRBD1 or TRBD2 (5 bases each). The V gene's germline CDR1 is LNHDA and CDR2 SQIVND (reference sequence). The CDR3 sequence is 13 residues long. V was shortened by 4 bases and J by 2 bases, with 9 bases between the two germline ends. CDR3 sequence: CASSTGTTYEQYF. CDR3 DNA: TGTGCCAGTAGTACCGGGACCACCTACGAGCAGTACTTC.

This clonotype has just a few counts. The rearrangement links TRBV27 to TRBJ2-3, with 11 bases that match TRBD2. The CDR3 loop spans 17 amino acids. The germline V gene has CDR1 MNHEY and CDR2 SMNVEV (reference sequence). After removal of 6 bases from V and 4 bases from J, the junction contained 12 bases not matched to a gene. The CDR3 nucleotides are TGTGCCAGCAGCCGACTAGCGGGATCCCCCGGTGCAGATACGCAGTATTTT. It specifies CASSRLAGSPGADTQYF.

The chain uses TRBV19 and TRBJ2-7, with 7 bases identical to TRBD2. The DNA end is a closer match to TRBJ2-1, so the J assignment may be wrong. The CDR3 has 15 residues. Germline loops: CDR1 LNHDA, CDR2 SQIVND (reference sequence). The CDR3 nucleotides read TGTGCCAGTAGTATAGGCGGGAGACGATACAATGAGCAGTTCTTC. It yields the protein CASSIGGRRYNEQFF.

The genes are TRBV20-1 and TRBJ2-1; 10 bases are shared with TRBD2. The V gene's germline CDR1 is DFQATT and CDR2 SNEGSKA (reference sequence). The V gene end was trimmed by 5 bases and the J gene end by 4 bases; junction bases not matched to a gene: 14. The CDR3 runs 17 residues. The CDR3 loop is CSAPGQLAGIAYNEQFF. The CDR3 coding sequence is TGCAGTGCTCCGGGACAACTAGCGGGAATAGCTTACAATGAGCAGTTCTTC.

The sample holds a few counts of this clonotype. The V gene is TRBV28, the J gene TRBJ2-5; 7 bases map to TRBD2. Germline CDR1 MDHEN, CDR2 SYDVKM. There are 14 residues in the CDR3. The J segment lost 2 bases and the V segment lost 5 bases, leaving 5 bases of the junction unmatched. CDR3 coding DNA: TGTGCCAGCAGTCTCCCTAGCGGACAAGAGACCCAGTACTTC. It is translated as CASSLPSGQETQYF.

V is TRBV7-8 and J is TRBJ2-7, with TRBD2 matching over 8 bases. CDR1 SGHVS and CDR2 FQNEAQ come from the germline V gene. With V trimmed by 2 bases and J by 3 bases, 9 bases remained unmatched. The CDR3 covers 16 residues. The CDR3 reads CASSLLRAGGLYEQYF. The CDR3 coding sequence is TGTGCCAGCAGCTTACTCCGTGCGGGAGGCCTCTACGAGCAGTACTTC.

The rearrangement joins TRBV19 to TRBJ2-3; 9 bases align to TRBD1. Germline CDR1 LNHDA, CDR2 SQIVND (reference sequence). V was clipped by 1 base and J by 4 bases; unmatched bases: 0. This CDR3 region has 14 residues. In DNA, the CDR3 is TGTGCCAGTAGTATAGGACAGGGGGCAGATACGCAGTATTTT. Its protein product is CASSIGQGADTQYF. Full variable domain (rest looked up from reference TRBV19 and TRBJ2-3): DGGITQSPKYLFRKEGQNVTLSCEQNLNHDAMYWYRQDPGQGLRLIYYSQIVNDFQKGDIAEGYSVSREKKESFPLTVTSAQKNPTAFYLCASSIGQGADTQYFGPGTRLTVL.

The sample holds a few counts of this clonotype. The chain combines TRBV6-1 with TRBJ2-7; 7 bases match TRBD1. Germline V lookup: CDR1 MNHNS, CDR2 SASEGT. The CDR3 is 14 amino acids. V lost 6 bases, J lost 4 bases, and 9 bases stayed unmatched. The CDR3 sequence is CASSEYRGNYEQYF. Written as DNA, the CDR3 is TGTGCCAGCAGCGAATACAGGGGAAATTACGAGCAGTACTTC.

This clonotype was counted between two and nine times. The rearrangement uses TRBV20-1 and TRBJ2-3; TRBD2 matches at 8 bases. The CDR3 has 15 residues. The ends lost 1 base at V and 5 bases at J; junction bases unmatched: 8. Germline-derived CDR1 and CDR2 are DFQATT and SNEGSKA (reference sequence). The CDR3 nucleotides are TGCAGTGCTAGAGGTGGAGCGGGAGAGGAAGATACGCAGTATTTT. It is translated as CSARGGAGEEDTQYF.